The 12 T cell receptor beta chains below were found in one sample sequenced in a study of cytomegalovirus exposure and HLA in healthy donors. PCR was performed using 60 Vbeta and 13 Jbeta primers. The method was immunoSEQ multiplex PCR; TCRdb's version includes in-frame clones alone and lacks a portion of them. The table lists approximately 140,000 clones, 55% to 80% of them singletons. Sample: PBMCs. Source of these receptors: a woman aged 55-69 years in good health and CMV-seropositive.

The chain has TRBV6-1 and TRBJ1-2; D is uncertain. V was pared by 7 bases and J by 8 bases, with 17 bases between. Germline V gene sequence: CDR1 MNHNS, CDR2 SASEGT. This CDR3 is built from 13 residues. The chain's CDR3 is CASTTTAGGGYTF. In DNA form, the CDR3 reads TGTGCCAGCACGACTACAGCAGGTGGAGGCTACACCTTC.

The table lists this clone with a few counts. The chain uses TRBV27 and TRBJ2-7; 10 bases are shared with TRBD2. Germline V lookup: CDR1 MNHEY, CDR2 SMNVEV (reference sequence). This CDR3 has 14 residues. The trim removed 6 bases at V and 2 bases at J, leaving 4 bases unmatched. The CDR3 DNA follows: TGTGCCAGCAGAAGGACTAGCGGAACCTACGAGCAGTACTTC. Its translation: CASRRTSGTYEQYF.

Only a few counts were recorded for this clone. CDR3 nucleotides: TGCGCCAGCAACGTTGGCGGGGGCGGGGAGCAGTACTTC. It specifies CASNVGGGGEQYF. This rearrangement joins TRBV5-1 to TRBJ2-7; D might be TRBD2 (7 bases). Germline V gives CDR1 SGHRS, CDR2 YFSETQ. V lost 6 bases and J 7 bases, leaving 17 bases between the germline ends. CDR3 length equals 13 residues.

A word on this clone: Within the sample, other DNA sequences also encode this same CDR3. The V and J genes are TRBV7-9 and TRBJ2-2, with 7 bases identical to TRBD2. Germline loops: CDR1 SEHNR, CDR2 FQNEAQ (reference sequence). The CDR3 length is 14 residues. Trimming at V came to 0 bases and at J to 5 bases, leaving 0 bases not matched to a gene. The CDR3: CASSLAGGTGELFF. DNA of the CDR3: TGTGCCAGCAGCTTAGCGGGGGGGACCGGGGAGCTGTTTTTT.

This rearrangement joins TRBV7-9 to TRBJ2-3, with a tentative D call TRBD1 (5 bases). V dropped 1 base and J dropped 3 bases, with 8 bases sitting between them. Per the germline V gene, CDR1 is SEHNR and CDR2 is FQNEAQ (reference sequence). The CDR3 is 14 residues long. CDR3: CASSLDSGTDTQYF. The CDR3 DNA reads TGTGCCAGCAGCTTAGATTCAGGGACAGATACGCAGTATTTT.

The V and J genes are TRBV7-9 and TRBJ2-5; 11 positions agree with TRBD1. Germline V gene data show CDR1 as SEHNR and CDR2 as FQNEAQ (reference sequence). The CDR3 loop spans 15 amino acids. Unmatched junction bases numbered 7, after V lost 5 bases and J lost 5 bases. CDR3 residues: CASSQGQGVSETQYF. The CDR3 DNA sequence: TGTGCCAGCAGCCAGGGACAGGGGGTCTCGGAGACCCAGTACTTC.

The chain combines TRBV13 with TRBJ2-5; a weak D match, TRBD1 (7 bases). CDR3 length equals 14 residues. The V end lost 4 bases, the J end lost 5 bases, and 14 bases lay between the germline ends. Germline CDR1 reads PRHDT; CDR2 reads FYEKMQ (reference sequence). CDR3 region: CASSSQGGLETQYF. The CDR3 DNA reads as TGTGCCAGCAGCTCCCAGGGGGGACTGGAGACCCAGTACTTC.

The rearrangement joins TRBV7-2 to TRBJ1-1; the match to TRBD1 covers 7 bases. CDR1 and CDR2 from the germline V gene are SGHTA and FQGNSA. The ends lost 5 bases at V and 1 base at J; junction bases unmatched: 4. The CDR3 sequence is 14 residues long. CDR3 coding DNA: TGTGCCAGCAGCCAGGGACAGAGGAACACTGAAGCTTTCTTT. This gives the protein CASSQGQRNTEAFF. Drawing the rest from reference TRBV7-2 and TRBJ1-1, the complete variable domain is GAGVSQSPSNKVTEKGKDVELRCDPISGHTALYWYRQSLGQGLEFLIYFQGNSAPDKSGLPSDRFSAERTGGSVSTLTIQRTQQEDSAVYLCASSQGQRNTEAFFGQGTRLTVV.

This clone has a handful of counts. The chain combines TRBV28 with TRBJ1-1; D may be TRBD1 (5 bases). The CDR3 loop spans 15 amino acids. The V end was cut by 4 bases, the J end by 3 bases, with 15 bases between. Germline V gene lookup returns CDR1 MDHEN and CDR2 SYDVKM. The CDR3 coding sequence is TGTGCCAGCAGTTCCCCGGTGGTAGGGGACACTGAAGCTTTCTTT. It encodes CASSSPVVGDTEAFF. Filled out from reference TRBV28 and TRBJ1-1, the complete variable domain reads DVKVTQSSRYLVKRTGEKVFLECVQDMDHENMFWYRQDPGLGLRLIYFSYDVKMKEKGDIPEGYSVSREKKERFSLILESASTNQTSMYLCASSSPVVGDTEAFFGQGTRLTVV.

This clone was recorded once. This chain connects TRBV2 to TRBJ2-1; 7 bases agree with TRBD2. J was trimmed by 4 bases and V by 4 bases; bases with no gene match: 1. The CDR3 is 13 amino acids. Germline CDR1 and CDR2: SNHLY and FYNNEI. The CDR3 DNA sequence: TGTGCCAGCAGTGGGACTAGTTACAATGAGCAGTTCTTC. Its protein product is CASSGTSYNEQFF.

The chain uses TRBV18 and TRBJ1-3; D is undetermined. The germline V gene has CDR1 KGHSH and CDR2 LQKENI. Trimming stripped 4 bases from V and 0 bases from J, with 13 bases between. The CDR3 is 16 residues long. The DNA for the CDR3 is TGTGCCAGCTCACTCGACCGGGTCACCTCTGGAAACACCATATATTTT. It is translated as CASSLDRVTSGNTIYF. The variable domain in full, completed from reference TRBV18 and TRBJ1-3, reads NAGVMQNPRHLVRRRGQEARLRCSPMKGHSHVYWYRQLPEEGLKFMVYLQKENIIDESGMPKERFSAEFPKEGPSILRIQQVVRGDSAAYFCASSLDRVTSGNTIYFGEGSWLTVV.

This clone has just a few counts. The chain links TRBV2 to TRBJ2-1; 8 positions agree with TRBD2. Per the germline V gene, CDR1 is SNHLY and CDR2 is FYNNEI. With 3 bases clipped from V and 7 bases from J, the junction kept 2 bases outside the gene matches. This CDR3 region has 13 residues. CDR3 DNA: TGTGCCAGCAGTGAGACTAGCGCGAATGAGCAGTTCTTC. Protein product: CASSETSANEQFF.